This TCR beta chain was identified in a study of shared clonotypes between healthy human individuals. Only in-frame clones appear in the TCRdb table, and some are missing; sequencing was by immunoSEQ multiplex PCR. The sample shows fewer than 600,000 clones, more than 65% of them seen only once. Trimming removed 5 bases from V and 8 bases from J, with 12 bases in between. Germline CDR1 reads SGHAT; CDR2 reads FQNNGV. CDR3 length equals 12 residues. The specimen was PBMCs. This sequence joins TRBV11-2 and TRBJ1-2; possible D gene TRBD1, 5 bases. The clonotype comes from a woman aged 35 to 49 in good health. Some clones in this sample may be carry-over from other donors' samples. The CDR3 loop is CASSSQGRGYTF. The CDR3 DNA reads TGTGCCAGCAGCAGCCAGGGTCGAGGCTACACCTTC.